This T cell receptor (beta chain) is from a study of early T cells in non-severe SARS-CoV-2 infection. General study findings and limits: There was a bias toward anti-spike CD8 responses in VDJdb matching, which missed private and CD4 specificities.

Separate cDNA molecules each had unique molecular identifiers attached to them. In TCRdb, the 5' RACE reads were re-called with MiXCR into one record per CDR3 protein. The repertoire holds about 57,000 distinct CDR3 sequences, with around 13% as singletons. In this sample, this clonotype turned up many times. Its antigen is as yet unknown. Germline values: CDR1 DFQATT, CDR2 SNEGSKA (reference sequence). Trimming shortened V by 5 bases and J by 3 bases, and 13 bases separated the two germline ends. This CDR3 contains 13 residues. The receptor comes from an adult who was a healthcare worker with PCR-confirmed SARS-CoV-2 infection or an uninfected control (not recorded which). The chain employs TRBV20-1 and TRBJ1-1; TRBD1 is a possible D gene (5 bases). Material for sequencing was whole blood. CDR3 loop: CSASRGRDTEAFF. The CDR3 DNA is TGCAGTGCTTCGAGGGGCCGTGACACTGAAGCTTTCTTT.